What follows is one TCR beta chain and its context. The assay was immunoSEQ multiplex PCR, and TCRdb's table has in-frame clones only and misses some. This sample has roughly 63,000 clones, with approximately 93% found just once. This entry is derived from a study of T cell changes during pregnancy in multiple sclerosis. This TCR derives from a female donor with multiple sclerosis, enrolled in a pregnancy study. The sequences come from CD8+ T cells from peripheral blood mononuclear cells, collected in the second trimester of pregnancy.

For the CDR3, the DNA is TGTGCCAGCAGCCCCTCCGGGGGGGGCCTAGGGGAAAAACTGTTTTTT. This encodes CASSPSGGGLGEKLFF. The genes are TRBV9 and TRBJ1-4; maybe TRBD1 (6 bases). CDR1 is SGDLS, CDR2 YYNGEE, per germline. V was shortened by 4 bases and J by 8 bases, with 21 bases between the two germline ends. This CDR3 contains 16 residues.